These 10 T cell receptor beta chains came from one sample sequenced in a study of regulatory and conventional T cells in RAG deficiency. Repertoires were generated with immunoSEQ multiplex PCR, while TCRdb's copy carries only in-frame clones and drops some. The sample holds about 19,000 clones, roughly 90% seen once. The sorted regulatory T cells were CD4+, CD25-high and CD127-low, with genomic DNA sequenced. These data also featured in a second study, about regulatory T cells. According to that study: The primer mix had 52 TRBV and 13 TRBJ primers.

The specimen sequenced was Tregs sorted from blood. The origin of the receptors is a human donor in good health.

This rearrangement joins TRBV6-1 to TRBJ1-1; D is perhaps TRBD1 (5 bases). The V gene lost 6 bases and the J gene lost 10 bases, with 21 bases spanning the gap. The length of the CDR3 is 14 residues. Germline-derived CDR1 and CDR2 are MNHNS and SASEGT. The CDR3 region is CASSNPAPSQGAFF. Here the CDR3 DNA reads TGTGCCAGCAGCAACCCGGCTCCCTCCCAGGGAGCTTTCTTT.

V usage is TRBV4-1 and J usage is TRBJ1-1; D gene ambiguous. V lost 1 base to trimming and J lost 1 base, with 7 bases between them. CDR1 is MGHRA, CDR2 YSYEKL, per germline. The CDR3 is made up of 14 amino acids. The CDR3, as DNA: TGCGCCAGCAGCCAAGGCATGGAGAACACTGAAGCTTTCTTT. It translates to CASSQGMENTEAFF.

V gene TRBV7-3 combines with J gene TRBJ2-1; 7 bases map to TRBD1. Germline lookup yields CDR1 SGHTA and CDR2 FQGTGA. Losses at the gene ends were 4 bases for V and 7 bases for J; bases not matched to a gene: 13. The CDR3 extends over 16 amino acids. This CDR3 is CASSSTGTQGENEQFF. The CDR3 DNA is TGTGCCAGCAGCTCGACAGGGACCCAGGGAGAGAATGAGCAGTTCTTC.

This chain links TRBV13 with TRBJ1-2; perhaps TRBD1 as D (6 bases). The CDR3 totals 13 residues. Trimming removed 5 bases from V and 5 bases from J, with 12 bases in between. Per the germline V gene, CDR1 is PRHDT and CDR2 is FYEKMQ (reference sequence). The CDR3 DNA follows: TGTGCCAGCAGCCGGGAGGGGGGGTATGGCTACACCTTC. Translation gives CASSREGGYGYTF.

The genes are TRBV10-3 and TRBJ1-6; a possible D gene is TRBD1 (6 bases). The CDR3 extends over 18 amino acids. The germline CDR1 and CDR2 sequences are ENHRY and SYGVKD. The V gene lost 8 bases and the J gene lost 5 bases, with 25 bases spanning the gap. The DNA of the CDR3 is TGTGCCATCGGGACCCCCAACAGGGCTGGGAATCATAATTCACCCCTCCACTTT. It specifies CAIGTPNRAGNHNSPLHF.

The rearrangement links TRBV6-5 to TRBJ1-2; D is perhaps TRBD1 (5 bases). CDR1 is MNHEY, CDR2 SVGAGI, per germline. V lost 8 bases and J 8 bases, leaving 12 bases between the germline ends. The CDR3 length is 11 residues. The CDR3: CASLGGGGYTF. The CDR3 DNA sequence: TGTGCCAGCCTAGGTGGGGGGGGCTACACCTTC.

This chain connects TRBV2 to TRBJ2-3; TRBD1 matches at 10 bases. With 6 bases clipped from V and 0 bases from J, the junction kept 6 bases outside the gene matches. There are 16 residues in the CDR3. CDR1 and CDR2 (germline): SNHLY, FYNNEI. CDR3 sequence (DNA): TGTGCCAGCAGGGGACAGGGGCTGGTTAGCACAGATACGCAGTATTTT. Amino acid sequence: CASRGQGLVSTDTQYF.

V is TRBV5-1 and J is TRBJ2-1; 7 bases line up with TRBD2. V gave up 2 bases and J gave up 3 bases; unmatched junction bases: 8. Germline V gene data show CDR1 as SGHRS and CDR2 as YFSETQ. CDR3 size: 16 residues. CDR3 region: CASSLGRAGDYNEQFF. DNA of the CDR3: TGCGCCAGCAGCTTAGGGCGCGCGGGAGACTACAATGAGCAGTTCTTC.

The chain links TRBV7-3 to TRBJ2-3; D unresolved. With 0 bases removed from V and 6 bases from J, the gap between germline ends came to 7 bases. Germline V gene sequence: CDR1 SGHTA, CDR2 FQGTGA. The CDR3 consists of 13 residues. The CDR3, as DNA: TGTGCCAGCAGCTTAACGAGATTTGATACGCAGTATTTT. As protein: CASSLTRFDTQYF. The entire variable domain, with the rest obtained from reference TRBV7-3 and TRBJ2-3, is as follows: GAGVSQTPSNKVTEKGKYVELRCDPISGHTALYWYRQSLGQGPEFLIYFQGTGAADDSGLPNDRFFAVRPEGSVSTLKIQRTERGDSAVYLCASSLTRFDTQYFGPGTRLTVL.

The CDR3 coding sequence is TGTGCCAGCAGTGGGGGGGGAGACAGAGAGACCCAGTACTTC. The encoded protein is CASSGGGDRETQYF. This rearrangement joins TRBV2 to TRBJ2-5; 7 bases are a match to TRBD2. From germline, CDR1 is SNHLY and CDR2 FYNNEI. The CDR3 spans 14 residues. V was clipped by 4 bases and J by 4 bases; unmatched bases: 6.